A single sample is the source of the 2 T cell receptor beta chains below, sequenced in a study of Ad26.COV2.S vaccination and SARS-CoV-2 variants (dated by TCRdb to about 2021). Library method: the immunoSEQ multiplex PCR assay. TCRdb retrieved this table from immuneACCESS and kept in-frame rearrangements only. Not all clones are present; in checked studies, unresolved V genes account for under half, and no reason is known for the remainder. The sample table holds some 480,000 clones, of which 87% were seen once. The top ten clones comprise around 13% of the sample. The label giving this sample's treatment or condition can be read as: some 20 received Ad26.COV2.S at low or high dose, single or two shots; about 5 received placebo; per-sample allocation not given. For vaccine and placebo recipients, repertoires were sequenced using samples collected on day 63 after the first injection. The sample consisted of peripheral blood, taken in a trial of Ad26.COV2.S vaccine versus placebo. The source is a person between 18 and 65 years old who received the Ad26.COV2.S COVID-19 vaccine or a placebo.

The rearrangement joins TRBV7-7 to TRBJ2-1, with 7 bases aligning to TRBD1. Germline V CDR1 and CDR2: SSHAT, FNYEAQ (reference sequence). V shed 5 bases and J 0 bases; nucleotides not matched to a gene: 7. The CDR3 is made up of 16 amino acids. The CDR3 protein is CASSPDRIGSYNEQFF. The CDR3 DNA sequence: TGTGCCAGCAGCCCGGACAGGATAGGCTCCTACAATGAGCAGTTCTTC.

The chain has TRBV5-1 and TRBJ2-4; D not resolved. This CDR3 is built from 13 residues. With 0 bases removed from V and 3 bases from J, the gap between germline ends came to 4 bases. Germline loops: CDR1 SGHRS, CDR2 YFSETQ. The CDR3 loop reads CASSLENKNIQYF. The CDR3 coding sequence is TGCGCCAGCAGCTTGGAGAACAAAAACATTCAGTACTTC.